This T cell receptor (beta chain) was sequenced for a study of PD-L1 blockade in urothelial cancer. About the research overall: Starting around 2014, patients were given atezolizumab (1,200 mg intravenously every 3 weeks). Blood analysis was done at 3 weeks (second dose) and 6 weeks after treatment began.

This CDR3 contains 15 residues. Trimming removed 4 bases at V and 14 bases at J, with 23 bases between. The germline V gene has CDR1 SEHNR and CDR2 FQNEAQ (reference sequence). The cohort comprised individuals with locally advanced or metastatic urothelial carcinoma. The data were produced by immunoSEQ multiplex PCR, yet TCRdb's version contains in-frame clones alone and is incomplete. This sample has some 20,000 clones, with around nine tenths found just once. The sequencing here drew on PBMCs, taken around atezolizumab (anti-PD-L1) treatment. The V and J genes are TRBV7-9 and TRBJ1-4; maybe TRBD1 (5 bases). This TCR was recovered from a man in his fifties with urothelial cancer. The CDR3 DNA follows: TGTGCCAGCAGCTCCAACAAACAATCCGGGACTCGGCTGTTTTTT. This gives the protein CASSSNKQSGTRLFF.